A selection of T cell receptor beta chains follows, all from one sample in a study of CD8+CD57+ T cells in acquired aplastic anemia. Using its own MiXCR run on the reads, TCRdb lists one record per CDR3 protein. Among approximately 200,000 distinct CDR3 sequences listed, approximately 51% were seen once. The specimen was sorted CD4+, CD8+, or CD8+CD57+ T cells (not recorded which) from PBMCs. These receptors came from a human donor with aplastic anemia. The CDR3 runs from the conserved cysteine through the conserved F or W. The D gene is left open where the match is weak. The size of a clone is reported for some rows only, either as once, few or many, or as a class for expanded clones.

>many|TRBJ2-1|TRBD2|TRBV7-6
CASSSGLDYEQFF
TGTGCCAGCAGCTCGGGACTAGACTATGAGCAGTTCTTC
>.|TRBJ1-4|.|TRBV5-5
CASSTRTDEKLFF
TGTGCCAGCAGCACCCGGACGGACGAAAAACTGTTTTTT
>many|TRBJ2-2|TRBD2|TRBV20-1
CSAILAGGRTGELFF
TGCAGTGCTATACTAGCGGGGGGGCGGACCGGGGAGCTGTTTTTT
>many|TRBJ2-5|.|TRBV7-8
CASSLGVQETQYF
TGTGCCAGCAGCTTAGGAGTTCAAGAGACCCAGTACTTC
>.|TRBJ2-5|.|TRBV18
CASSPSRQETQYF
TGTGCCAGCTCACCTTCTCGGCAAGAGACCCAGTACTTC
>many|TRBJ2-7|TRBD2|TRBV20-1
CSAAGTSSYEQYF
TGCAGTGCAGCCGGGACTAGCTCCTACGAGCAGTACTTC
>once|TRBJ1-5|.|TRBV7-2
CASSQDAGNQPQHF
TGTGCCAGCAGCCAAGATGCCGGCAATCAGCCCCAGCATTTT
>many|TRBJ2-7|.|TRBV20-1
CSARAVETGWAYEQYF
TGCAGTGCTAGAGCAGTTGAGACAGGTTGGGCCTACGAGCAGTACTTC
>.|TRBJ2-3|.|TRBV24-1
CATIEGTDTQYF
TGTGCCACCATAGAGGGAACAGATACGCAGTATTTT
>.|TRBJ2-3|.|TRBV9
CASSVVVGGPGEQYF
TGTGCCAGCAGCGTAGTGGTGGGGGGCCCGGGTGAGCAGTATTTT
>many|TRBJ1-5|.|TRBV7-9
CASSLPGDQPQHF
TGTGCCAGCAGCTTACCAGGGGATCAGCCCCAGCATTTT
>few|TRBJ1-6|.|TRBV15
CATSRDEGGALHF
TGTGCCACCAGCAGAGATGAGGGTGGGGCCCTCCACTTT
>.|TRBJ2-5|TRBD2|TRBV29-1
CSAGGGYQQTQYF
TGCAGCGCCGGCGGGGGATACCAACAGACCCAGTACTTC
>.|TRBJ1-2|.|TRBV4-1
CASSQERGRPNYGYTF
TGCGCCAGCAGCCAAGAGCGGGGGCGGCCTAACTATGGCTACACCTTC
>.|TRBJ2-5|TRBD1|TRBV7-2
CASSLTGQGQETQYF
TGTGCCAGCAGCTTAACAGGACAGGGGCAAGAGACCCAGTACTTC
>many|TRBJ1-3|TRBD1|TRBV19
CASRPTGGGSGNTIYF
TGTGCCAGTAGACCAACAGGGGGCGGCTCTGGAAACACCATATATTTT
>.|TRBJ1-6|.|TRBV6-6
CASTQVPNSPLHF
TGTGCCAGCACTCAGGTACCGAATTCACCCCTCCATTTT